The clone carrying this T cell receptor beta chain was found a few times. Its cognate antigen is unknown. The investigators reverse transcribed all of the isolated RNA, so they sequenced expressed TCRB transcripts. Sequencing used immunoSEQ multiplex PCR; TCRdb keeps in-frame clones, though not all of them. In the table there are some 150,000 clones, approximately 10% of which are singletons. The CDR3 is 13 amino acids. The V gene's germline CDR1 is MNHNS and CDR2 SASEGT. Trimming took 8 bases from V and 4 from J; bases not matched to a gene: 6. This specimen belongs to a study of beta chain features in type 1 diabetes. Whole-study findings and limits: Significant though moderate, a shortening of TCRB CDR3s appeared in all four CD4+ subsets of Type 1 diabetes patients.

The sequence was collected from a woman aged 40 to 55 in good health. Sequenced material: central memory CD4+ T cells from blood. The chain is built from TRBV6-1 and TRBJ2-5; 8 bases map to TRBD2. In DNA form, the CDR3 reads TGTGCCAGCGGACTAGCCATGTTAGAGACCCAGTACTTC. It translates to CASGLAMLETQYF.